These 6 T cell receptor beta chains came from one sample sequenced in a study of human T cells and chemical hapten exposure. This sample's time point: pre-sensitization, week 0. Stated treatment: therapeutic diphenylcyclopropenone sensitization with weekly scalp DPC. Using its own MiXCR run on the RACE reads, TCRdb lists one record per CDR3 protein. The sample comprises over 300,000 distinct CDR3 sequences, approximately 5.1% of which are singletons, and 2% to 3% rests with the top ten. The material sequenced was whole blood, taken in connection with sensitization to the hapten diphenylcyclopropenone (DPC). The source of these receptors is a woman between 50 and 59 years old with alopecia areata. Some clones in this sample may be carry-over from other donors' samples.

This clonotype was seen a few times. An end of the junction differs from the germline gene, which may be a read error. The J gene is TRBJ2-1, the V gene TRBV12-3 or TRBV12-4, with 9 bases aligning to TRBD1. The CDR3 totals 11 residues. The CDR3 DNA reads TGTGCCAGCAGTTTGGGGACAGGGTCGGTCTTC. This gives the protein CASSLGTGSVF.

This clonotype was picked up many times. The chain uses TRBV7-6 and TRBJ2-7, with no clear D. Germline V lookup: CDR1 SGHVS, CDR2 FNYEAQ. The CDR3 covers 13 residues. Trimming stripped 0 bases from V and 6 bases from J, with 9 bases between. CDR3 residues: CASSLADGTEQYF. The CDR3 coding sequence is TGTGCCAGCAGCTTAGCGGACGGAACCGAGCAGTACTTC.

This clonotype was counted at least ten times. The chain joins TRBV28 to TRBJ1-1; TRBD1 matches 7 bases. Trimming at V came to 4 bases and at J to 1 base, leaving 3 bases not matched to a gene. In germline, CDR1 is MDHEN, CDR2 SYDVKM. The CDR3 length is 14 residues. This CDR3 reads CASSSRGGNTEAFF. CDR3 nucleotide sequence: TGTGCCAGCAGTTCCAGGGGGGGGAACACTGAAGCTTTCTTT. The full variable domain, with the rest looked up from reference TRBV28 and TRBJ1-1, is DVKVTQSSRYLVKRTGEKVFLECVQDMDHENMFWYRQDPGLGLRLIYFSYDVKMKEKGDIPEGYSVSREKKERFSLILESASTNQTSMYLCASSSRGGNTEAFFGQGTRLTVV.

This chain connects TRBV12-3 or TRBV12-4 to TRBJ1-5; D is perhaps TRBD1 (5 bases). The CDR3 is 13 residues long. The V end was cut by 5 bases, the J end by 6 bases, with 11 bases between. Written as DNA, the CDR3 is TGTGCCAGCAGTCCAGGGACCGGTCAGCCCCAGCATTTT. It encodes CASSPGTGQPQHF.

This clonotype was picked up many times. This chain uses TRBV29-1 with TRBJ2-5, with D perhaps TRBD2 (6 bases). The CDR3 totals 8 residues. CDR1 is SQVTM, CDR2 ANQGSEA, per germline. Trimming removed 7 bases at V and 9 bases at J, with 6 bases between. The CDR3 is CSAGAQYF. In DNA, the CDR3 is TGCAGCGCGGGGGCCCAGTACTTC.

DNA of the CDR3: TGCGCCAGCAGCTTAAATCAGGGGAGGGAGACCCAGTACTTC. Residues: CASSLNQGRETQYF. This chain links TRBV5-1 with TRBJ2-5, with D tentatively TRBD1 or TRBD2 (6 bases each). The CDR3 is made up of 14 amino acids. Deletions cut 2 bases from V and 5 bases from J, with 13 bases between. CDR1 SGHRS and CDR2 YFSETQ come from the germline V gene.